This T cell receptor beta chain derives from a study of cytomegalovirus exposure and HLA in healthy donors. The PCR made use of 60 Vbeta and 13 Jbeta primers. The assay was immunoSEQ multiplex PCR, and TCRdb's table has in-frame clones only and misses some. The ten most abundant clones cover less than 1% of a sample with 200,000 to 250,000 clones. Concerning this clone itself: One end of the junction varies from germline; a read error may be responsible.

This CDR3 contains 16 residues. CDR1 is ENHRY, CDR2 SYGVKD, per germline. The rearrangement links TRBV10-3 to TRBJ2-7; D uncertain. This TCR was recovered from a woman in her twenties or thirties in good health and CMV-seropositive. The sample taken for sequencing was PBMCs. In DNA, the CDR3 is TGTGCCACCAGTGAGTCGTCTGAACACTATCCCAACGAGCAGTACTTC. Translation: CATSESSEHYPNEQYF.